One sample yielded the 28 T cell receptor beta chains listed below, sequenced in a study of response to subunit inactivated influenza vaccine. TCRdb called the RT-PCR reads again in MiXCR, with one record for every CDR3 protein. Of about 310,000 distinct CDR3 sequences in the sample, roughly a fifth were seen once. Sequenced material: PBMCs from blood, taken approximately 22 months after vaccination. All receptors come from a man aged 45 to 70 who received an inactivated influenza vaccine.

The chain carries TRBV4-1 and TRBJ2-5; no definite D call. From germline, CDR1 is MGHRA and CDR2 YSYEKL. The CDR3 sequence is 14 residues long. Trimming took 0 bases from V and 8 from J, leaving 13 bases between them. CDR3 region: CASSQDGNVGTQYF. CDR3 in DNA: TGCGCCAGCAGCCAAGATGGGAACGTCGGAACCCAGTACTTC.

In its sample, this clonotype was seen a few times. The rearrangement joins TRBV19 to TRBJ1-6; 9 nucleotides match TRBD1. Trimming took 3 bases from V and 9 from J; bases not matched to a gene: 9. The V gene's germline CDR1 is LNHDA and CDR2 SQIVND (reference sequence). The CDR3 totals 16 residues. CDR3 coding DNA: TGTGCCAGTAGTATCGGGGGAAGGACAGGGGTTTCACCCCTCCACTTT. Protein: CASSIGGRTGVSPLHF.

This clonotype was recorded many times. This sequence joins TRBV3-1 and TRBJ1-5; unclear D gene. Germline loops: CDR1 LGHDT, CDR2 YNNKEL (reference sequence). Between the trimmed V and J ends, which lost 7 bases and 0 bases, there was a span of 13 bases. This CDR3 is 15 amino acids long. Written as DNA, the CDR3 is TGTGCCAGCAACCCGAGTGAAGCTAGCAATCAGCCCCAGCATTTT. It specifies CASNPSEASNQPQHF. The full variable domain, rest sourced from reference TRBV3-1 and TRBJ1-5, is DTAVSQTPKYLVTQMGNDKSIKCEQNLGHDTMYWYKQDSKKFLKIMFSYNNKELIINETVPNRFSPKSPDKAHLNLHINSLELGDSAVYFCASNPSEASNQPQHFGDGTRLSIL.

This chain connects TRBV7-9 to TRBJ1-1; D unclear. The germline V gene encodes CDR1 SEHNR and CDR2 FQNEAQ (reference sequence). This CDR3 comprises 12 residues. The V gene lost 1 base and the J gene lost 11 bases, with 11 bases spanning the gap. The CDR3 DNA sequence: TGTGCCAGCAGCTTAGTTTTCGGGTTGGCTTTCTTT. Its translation is CASSLVFGLAFF.

The V call is TRBV29-1, the J call TRBJ2-2; weak D call: TRBD1 (7 bases). The CDR3 loop spans 14 amino acids. Between the trimmed V and J ends, which lost 7 bases and 0 bases, there was a span of 12 bases. In germline, CDR1 is SQVTM, CDR2 ANQGSEA. CDR3 sequence (DNA): TGCAGCGGCTCAGGGGGGCCGAACACCGGGGAGCTGTTTTTT. Its translation: CSGSGGPNTGELFF.

This clonotype came up many times. The rearrangement links TRBV15 to TRBJ1-4; D is undetermined. CDR3 size: 10 residues. Germline-derived CDR1 and CDR2 are LNHNV and YYDKDF (reference sequence). Between the trimmed V and J ends, which lost 7 bases and 14 bases, there was a span of 11 bases. CDR3 coding DNA: TGTGCCACCAACACCCATCTGCTGTTTTTT. Translated, it gives CATNTHLLFF.

This clonotype showed up just a few times. The genes are TRBV6-1 and TRBJ1-5, with D possibly matching TRBD1 (5 bases). The CDR3 is 13 residues long. Between the trimmed V and J ends, which lost 6 bases and 3 bases, there was a span of 9 bases. Germline CDR1 and CDR2: MNHNS and SASEGT. The CDR3 DNA reads TGTGCCAGCAGACAGGCTTTCAATCAGCCCCAGCATTTT. Translating gives CASRQAFNQPQHF.

The rearrangement joins TRBV20-1 to TRBJ1-2, with 7 bases that match TRBD1. Germline V gene sequence: CDR1 DFQATT, CDR2 SNEGSKA (reference sequence). The CDR3 loop spans 13 amino acids. Trimming took 2 bases from V and 4 from J; bases not matched to a gene: 4. CDR3: CSARSRGLYGYTF. For the CDR3, the DNA is TGCAGTGCTAGAAGTAGGGGGCTCTATGGCTACACCTTC.

The chain is built from TRBV28 and TRBJ2-3; D unresolved. The CDR3 runs to 14 residues. V dropped 5 bases and J dropped 4 bases, with 13 bases sitting between them. From germline, CDR1 is MDHEN and CDR2 SYDVKM. This chain's CDR3 is CASSRDPAPDTQYF. The CDR3 DNA reads as TGTGCCAGCAGTAGGGATCCGGCGCCAGATACGCAGTATTTT.

This clonotype occurred a few times. This chain links TRBV5-6 with TRBJ2-4, with a tentative D call TRBD1 (6 bases). This CDR3 is built from 15 residues. The V gene's germline CDR1 is SGHDT and CDR2 YYEEEE. V lost 2 bases, J lost 2 bases, and 11 bases lay in between. The CDR3 here is CASSFLDSSKNIQYF. The CDR3 coding sequence is TGTGCCAGCAGCTTTTTGGACAGTTCCAAAAACATTCAGTACTTC. Looking up the rest from reference TRBV5-6 and TRBJ2-4 gives the full variable domain: DAGVTQSPTHLIKTRGQQVTLRCSPKSGHDTVSWYQQALGQGPQFIFQYYEEEERQRGNFPDRFSGHQFPNYSSELNVNALLLGDSALYLCASSFLDSSKNIQYFGAGTRLSVL.

This chain uses TRBV4-2 with TRBJ1-2; a weak D match, TRBD1 (5 bases). Germline-derived CDR1 and CDR2 are LGHNA and YNFKEQ. The CDR3 totals 18 residues. The V end lost 0 bases, the J end lost 5 bases, and 22 bases lay between the germline ends. The DNA of the CDR3 is TGTGCCAGCAGCCAAGAGGGCAGGGTCGAATACCATGGATATGGCTACACCTTC. It is translated as CASSQEGRVEYHGYGYTF.

This rearrangement joins TRBV4-3 to TRBJ2-7, with 8 bases identical to TRBD1. The V and J ends lost 1 base and 2 bases, in that order; junction bases with no gene match: 4. The CDR3 is 15 amino acids. Germline V lookup: CDR1 LGHNA, CDR2 YSLEER. The DNA for the CDR3 is TGCGCCAGCAGCCAAGGGACAGGGAAAACCTACGAGCAGTACTTC. This codes for CASSQGTGKTYEQYF.

The V gene is TRBV20-1, the J gene TRBJ2-1, with 11 bases that match TRBD2. With 5 bases clipped from V and 8 bases from J, the junction kept 8 bases outside the gene matches. CDR1 and CDR2 (germline): DFQATT, SNEGSKA (reference sequence). This CDR3 is built from 14 residues. For the CDR3, the DNA is TGCAGTGCTGATAGCGGGAGGGCCGTCGATGAGCAGTTCTTC. Translating it yields CSADSGRAVDEQFF.

The V gene is TRBV11-2, the J gene TRBJ1-6; D unresolved. The germline gives CDR1 SGHAT, CDR2 FQNNGV. V was cut by 0 bases and J by 10 bases, with 13 bases left in between. The CDR3 consists of 15 residues. This CDR3 reads CASSLDPWERSPLHF. Written as DNA, the CDR3 is TGTGCCAGCAGCTTAGATCCTTGGGAACGATCACCCCTCCACTTT.

The V and J genes are TRBV7-9 and TRBJ2-5; 8 bases are a match to TRBD2. Per the germline V gene, CDR1 is SEHNR and CDR2 is FQNEAQ (reference sequence). V lost 4 bases to trimming and J lost 5 bases; unmatched junction nucleotides: 6. The length of the CDR3 is 14 residues. Here the CDR3 reads CASSSLAGMETQYF. The CDR3 DNA sequence: TGTGCCAGCAGCTCCTTAGCGGGAATGGAGACCCAGTACTTC.

The chain is built from TRBV3-1 and TRBJ2-2; D is unclear. The CDR3 extends over 13 amino acids. CDR1 and CDR2 from the germline V gene are LGHDT and YNNKEL (reference sequence). With 3 bases removed from V and 1 base from J, the gap between germline ends came to 3 bases. CDR3 bases: TGTGCCAGCAGCCAGATGAACACCGGGGAGCTGTTTTTT. This gives the protein CASSQMNTGELFF.

The genes are TRBV6-2 or TRBV6-3 and TRBJ2-1, with D perhaps TRBD2 (5 bases). CDR3 length: 13 amino acids. Germline CDR1 and CDR2: MNHEY and SVGEGT. The V gene lost 5 bases and the J gene lost 8 bases, with 13 bases spanning the gap. In nucleotides, the CDR3 is TGTGCCAGCAGTATACTAGGCGCCTATGAGCAGTTCTTC. Translating it yields CASSILGAYEQFF.

This clonotype was seen a handful of times. The chain carries TRBV6-2 or TRBV6-3 and TRBJ2-3; 7 bases are shared with TRBD1. This CDR3 spans 14 amino acids. Germline CDR1 reads MNHEY; CDR2 reads SVGEGT. V dropped 7 bases and J dropped 5; count of bases not matched to a gene: 9. CDR3 residues: CASKPWGQRDTQYF. In DNA form, the CDR3 reads TGTGCCAGCAAACCCTGGGGACAGCGAGATACGCAGTATTTT.

This clonotype was counted between two and nine times. The rearrangement links TRBV5-1 to TRBJ1-4; D uncertain. The CDR3 contains 16 residues. Germline V CDR1 and CDR2: SGHRS, YFSETQ. Trimming cost V 0 bases and J 0 bases, with 9 bases left between them. The CDR3 sequence: CASSLAMGTTNEKLFF. The CDR3 nucleotides are TGCGCCAGCAGCTTGGCGATGGGGACAACTAATGAAAAACTGTTTTTT.

The rearrangement joins TRBV7-3 to TRBJ2-1, with a possible D match to TRBD2 (7 bases). The CDR3 runs 15 residues. Between the trimmed V and J ends, which lost 3 bases and 7 bases, there was a span of 16 bases. Per germline, CDR1 SGHTA and CDR2 FQGTGA. The CDR3 DNA reads TGTGCCAGCAGCTTGACTCTCGGGGGGCGGAATGAGCAGTTCTTC. Its translation: CASSLTLGGRNEQFF.

This clonotype was seen a few times. This chain uses TRBV7-9 with TRBJ2-5; the D is unclear. Germline V CDR1 and CDR2: SEHNR, FQNEAQ (reference sequence). This CDR3 has 15 residues. Trimming took off 2 bases at V and 4 bases at J, with 14 bases between the two ends. The CDR3 here is CASSLRDTGGETQYF. For the CDR3, the DNA is TGTGCCAGCAGCTTAAGGGATACGGGTGGAGAGACCCAGTACTTC.

The chain recombines TRBV20-1 with TRBJ1-2; no reliable D call. CDR3 length: 12 residues. V was clipped by 3 bases and J by 3 bases, with 8 bases between them. Per the germline V gene, CDR1 is DFQATT and CDR2 is SNEGSKA (reference sequence). CDR3 sequence: CSASPSYYGYTF. CDR3 in DNA: TGCAGTGCTAGCCCCTCTTACTATGGCTACACCTTC.

This clonotype was seen a handful of times. The rearrangement joins TRBV10-3 to TRBJ2-7; TRBD1 is a possible D gene (6 bases). The CDR3 length is 12 residues. The germline gives CDR1 ENHRY, CDR2 SYGVKD. Trimming shortened V by 7 bases and J by 2 bases, and 9 bases separated the two germline ends. The CDR3 DNA sequence: TGTGCCATCAAGGACAGAACCTACGAGCAGTACTTC. The encoded protein is CAIKDRTYEQYF.

A remark on this clonotype: This may be a read error: a much more frequent sequence differs by one nucleotide. The chain employs TRBV7-2 and TRBJ1-4, with D possibly matching TRBD1 (6 bases). Per germline, CDR1 SGHTA and CDR2 FQGNSA. The CDR3 is 14 amino acids. The CDR3 loop is CASSLDRPSEILFF. For the CDR3, the DNA is TGTGCCAGCAGCTTGGACAGACCTTCTGAAATACTGTTTTTT.

The J gene is TRBJ2-1, the V gene TRBV5-4, with TRBD2 matching 11 bases. After removal of 3 bases from V and 3 bases from J, the junction contained 8 bases not matched to a gene. From germline, CDR1 is SGHNT and CDR2 YYREEE (reference sequence). The CDR3 has 17 amino acids. CDR3 protein: CASSSTLLAGVYNEQFF. The CDR3 coding sequence is TGTGCCAGCAGCTCCACACTACTAGCGGGAGTCTACAATGAGCAGTTCTTC.

The chain recombines TRBV20-1 with TRBJ2-1, with D perhaps TRBD1 or TRBD2 (5 bases each). V dropped 3 bases and J dropped 2 bases, with 17 bases sitting between them. CDR1 and CDR2 from the germline V gene are DFQATT and SNEGSKA (reference sequence). The CDR3 is made up of 16 amino acids. The DNA of the CDR3 is TGCAGTGCTAGGGACCCGCATCGGGGCCCCTACAATGAGCAGTTCTTC. Its protein product is CSARDPHRGPYNEQFF.

V and J are TRBV7-9 and TRBJ2-7, with 7 positions matching TRBD1. Germline-derived CDR1 and CDR2 are SEHNR and FQNEAQ (reference sequence). The CDR3 spans 15 residues. J gave up 3 bases and V 6 bases, and 11 bases lay outside the gene matches. The CDR3 DNA sequence: TGTGCCAGCAGTTCGACAGGGATTAATGTCTACGAGCAGTACTTC. Its translation is CASSSTGINVYEQYF. Full variable domain (outside the CDR3, taken from reference TRBV7-9 and TRBJ2-7): DTGVSQNPRHKITKRGQNVTFRCDPISEHNRLYWYRQTLGQGPEFLTYFQNEAQLEKSRLLSDRFSAERPKGSFSTLEIQRTEQGDSAMYLCASSSTGINVYEQYFGPGTRLTVT.

This clonotype occurred a few times. This chain uses TRBV7-2 with TRBJ2-7; D could derive from TRBD1 or TRBD2 (5 bases each). Trimming cost V 4 bases and J 2 bases, with 12 bases left between them. CDR1 is SGHTA, CDR2 FQGNSA, per germline. The CDR3 sequence is 14 residues long. CDR3 amino acids: CASSSGTFAYEQYF. The CDR3 DNA reads TGTGCCAGCAGCTCCGGGACGTTTGCCTACGAGCAGTACTTC.